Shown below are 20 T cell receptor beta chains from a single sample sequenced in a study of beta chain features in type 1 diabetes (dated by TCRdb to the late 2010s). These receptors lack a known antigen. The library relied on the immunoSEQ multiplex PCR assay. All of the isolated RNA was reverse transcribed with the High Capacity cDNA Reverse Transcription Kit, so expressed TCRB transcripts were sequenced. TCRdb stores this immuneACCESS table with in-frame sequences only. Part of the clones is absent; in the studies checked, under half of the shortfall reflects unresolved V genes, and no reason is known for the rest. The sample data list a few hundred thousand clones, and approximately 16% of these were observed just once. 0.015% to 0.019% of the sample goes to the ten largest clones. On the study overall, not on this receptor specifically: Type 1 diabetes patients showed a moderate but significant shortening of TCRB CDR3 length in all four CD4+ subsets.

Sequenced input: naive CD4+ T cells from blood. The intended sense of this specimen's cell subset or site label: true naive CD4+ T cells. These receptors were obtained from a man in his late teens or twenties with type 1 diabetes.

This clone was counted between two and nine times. The CDR3 here is CASLIQDGGGNEQFF. The DNA for the CDR3 is TGTGCCAGCTTAATTCAGGACGGAGGAGGCAATGAGCAGTTCTTC. The chain recombines TRBV18 with TRBJ2-1; weak D call: TRBD2 (5 bases). Per the germline V gene, CDR1 is KGHSH and CDR2 is LQKENI. Trimming cost V 7 bases and J 6 bases, with 19 bases left between them. The CDR3 sequence is 15 residues long.

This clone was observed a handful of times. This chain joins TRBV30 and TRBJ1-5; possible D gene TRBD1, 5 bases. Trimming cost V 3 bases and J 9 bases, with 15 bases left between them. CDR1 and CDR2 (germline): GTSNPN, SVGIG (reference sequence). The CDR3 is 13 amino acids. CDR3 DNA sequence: TGTGCCTGGAGCGGGGGGGGAAGGTGGCCCCAGCATTTT. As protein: CAWSGGGRWPQHF.

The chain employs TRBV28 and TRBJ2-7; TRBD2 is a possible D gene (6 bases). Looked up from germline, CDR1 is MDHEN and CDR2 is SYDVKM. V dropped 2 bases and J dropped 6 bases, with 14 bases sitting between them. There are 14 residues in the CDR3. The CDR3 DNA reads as TGTGCCAGCAGTTTACCCTCAGGAGGGACCGAGCAGTACTTC. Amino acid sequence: CASSLPSGGTEQYF.

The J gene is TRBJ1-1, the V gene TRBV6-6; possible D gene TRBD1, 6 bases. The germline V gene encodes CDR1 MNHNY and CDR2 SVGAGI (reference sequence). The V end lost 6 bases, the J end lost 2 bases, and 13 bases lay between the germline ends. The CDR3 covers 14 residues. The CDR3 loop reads CASRLQGRNTEAFF. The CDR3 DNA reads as TGTGCCAGCAGGTTACAGGGTCGAAACACTGAAGCTTTCTTT.

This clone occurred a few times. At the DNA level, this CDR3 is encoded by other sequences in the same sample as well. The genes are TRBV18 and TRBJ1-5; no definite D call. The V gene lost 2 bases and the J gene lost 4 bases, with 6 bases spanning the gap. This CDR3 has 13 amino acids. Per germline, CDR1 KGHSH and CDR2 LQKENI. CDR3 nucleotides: TGTGCCAGCTCACCAGGAGAGAATCAGCCCCAGCATTTT. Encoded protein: CASSPGENQPQHF.

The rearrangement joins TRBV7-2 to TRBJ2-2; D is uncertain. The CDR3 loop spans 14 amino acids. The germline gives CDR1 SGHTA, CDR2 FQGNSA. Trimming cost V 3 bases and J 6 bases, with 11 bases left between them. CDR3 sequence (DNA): TGTGCCAGCAGCTTTTTTGGCGAGGCCGGGGAGCTGTTTTTT. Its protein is CASSFFGEAGELFF.

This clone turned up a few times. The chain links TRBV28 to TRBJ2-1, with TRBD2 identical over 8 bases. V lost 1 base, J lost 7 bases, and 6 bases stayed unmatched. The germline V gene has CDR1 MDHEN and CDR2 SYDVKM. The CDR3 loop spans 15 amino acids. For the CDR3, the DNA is TGTGCCAGCAGTTTATTGGGACTAGTTAAAAATGAGCAGTTCTTC. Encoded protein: CASSLLGLVKNEQFF.

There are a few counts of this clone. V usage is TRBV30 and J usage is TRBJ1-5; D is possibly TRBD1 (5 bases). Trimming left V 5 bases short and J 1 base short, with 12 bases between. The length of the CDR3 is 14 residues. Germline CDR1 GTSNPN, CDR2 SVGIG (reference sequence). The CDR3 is CAWDRGGSNQPQHF. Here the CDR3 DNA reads TGTGCCTGGGATCGTGGGGGGAGCAATCAGCCCCAGCATTTT.

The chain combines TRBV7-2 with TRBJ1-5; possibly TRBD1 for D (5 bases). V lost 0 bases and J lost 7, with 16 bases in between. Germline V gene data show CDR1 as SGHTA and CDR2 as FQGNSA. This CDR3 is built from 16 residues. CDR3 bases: TGTGCCAGCAGCTTAGCGCAAGCAGGGTTGGGGCAGCCCCAGCATTTT. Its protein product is CASSLAQAGLGQPQHF. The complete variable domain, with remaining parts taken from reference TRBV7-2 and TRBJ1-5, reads GAGVSQSPSNKVTEKGKDVELRCDPISGHTALYWYRQSLGQGLEFLIYFQGNSAPDKSGLPSDRFSAERTGGSVSTLTIQRTQQEDSAVYLCASSLAQAGLGQPQHFGDGTRLSIL.

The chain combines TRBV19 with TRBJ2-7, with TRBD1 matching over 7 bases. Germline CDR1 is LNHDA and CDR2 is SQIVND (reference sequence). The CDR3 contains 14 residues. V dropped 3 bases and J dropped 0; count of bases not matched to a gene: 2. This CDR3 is CASSINRGSYEQYF. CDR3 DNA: TGTGCCAGTAGTATTAACAGGGGCTCCTACGAGCAGTACTTC.

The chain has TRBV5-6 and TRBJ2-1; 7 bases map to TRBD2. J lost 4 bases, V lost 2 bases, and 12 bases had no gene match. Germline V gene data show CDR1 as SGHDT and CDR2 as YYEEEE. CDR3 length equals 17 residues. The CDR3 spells CASSLRWEGSSYNEQFF. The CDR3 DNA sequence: TGTGCCAGCAGCTTAAGGTGGGAGGGCAGCTCATACAATGAGCAGTTCTTC.

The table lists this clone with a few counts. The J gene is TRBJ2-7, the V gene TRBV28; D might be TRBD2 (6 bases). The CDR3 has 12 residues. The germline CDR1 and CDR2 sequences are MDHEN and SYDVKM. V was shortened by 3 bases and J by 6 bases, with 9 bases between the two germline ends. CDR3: CASSLVGGEQYF. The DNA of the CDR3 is TGTGCCAGCAGTTTGGTGGGGGGCGAGCAGTACTTC.

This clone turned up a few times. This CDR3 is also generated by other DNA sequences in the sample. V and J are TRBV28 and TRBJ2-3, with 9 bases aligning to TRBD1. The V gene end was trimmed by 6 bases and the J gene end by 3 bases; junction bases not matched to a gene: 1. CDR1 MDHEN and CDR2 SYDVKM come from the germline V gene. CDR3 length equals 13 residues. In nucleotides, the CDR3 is TGTGCCAGCAGAGGACAGGGGACAGATACGCAGTATTTT. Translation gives CASRGQGTDTQYF.

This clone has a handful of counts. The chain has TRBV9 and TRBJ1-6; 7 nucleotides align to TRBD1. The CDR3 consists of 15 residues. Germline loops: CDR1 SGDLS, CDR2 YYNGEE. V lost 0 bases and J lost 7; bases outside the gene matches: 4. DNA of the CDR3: TGTGCCAGCAGCGTAGAAAAGGGGGCGAATTCACCCCTCCACTTT. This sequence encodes CASSVEKGANSPLHF.

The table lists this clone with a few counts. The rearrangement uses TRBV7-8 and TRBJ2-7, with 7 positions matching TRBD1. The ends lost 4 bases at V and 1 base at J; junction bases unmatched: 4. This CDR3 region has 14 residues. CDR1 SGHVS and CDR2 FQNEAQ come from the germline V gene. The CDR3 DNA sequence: TGTGCCAGCAGCTACCGGGACAGTTCCTACGAGCAGTACTTC. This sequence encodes CASSYRDSSYEQYF.

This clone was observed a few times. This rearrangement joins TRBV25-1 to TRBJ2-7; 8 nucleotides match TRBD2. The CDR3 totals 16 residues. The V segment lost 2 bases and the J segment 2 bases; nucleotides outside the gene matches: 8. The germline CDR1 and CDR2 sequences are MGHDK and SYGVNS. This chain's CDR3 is CASSEILTSGTYEQYF. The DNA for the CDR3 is TGTGCCAGCAGTGAAATCTTAACTAGCGGAACCTACGAGCAGTACTTC.

CDR3: CARTEGLAYEQYF. DNA for the CDR3: TGTGCCCGTACCGAGGGACTCGCCTACGAGCAGTACTTC. The V call is TRBV30, the J call TRBJ2-7; a possible D gene is TRBD2 (6 bases). Germline values: CDR1 GTSNPN, CDR2 SVGIG (reference sequence). The CDR3 runs to 13 residues. V was trimmed by 8 bases and J by 2 bases, leaving 16 bases between them.

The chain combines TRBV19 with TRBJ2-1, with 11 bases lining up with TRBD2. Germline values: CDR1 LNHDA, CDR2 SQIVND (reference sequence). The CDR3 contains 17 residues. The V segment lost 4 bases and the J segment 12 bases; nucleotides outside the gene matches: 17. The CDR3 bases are TGTGCCAGTAGTAACCGTAAAGGGGTAGCGGGGGGGCCAGGGCAGTTCTTC. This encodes CASSNRKGVAGGPGQFF.

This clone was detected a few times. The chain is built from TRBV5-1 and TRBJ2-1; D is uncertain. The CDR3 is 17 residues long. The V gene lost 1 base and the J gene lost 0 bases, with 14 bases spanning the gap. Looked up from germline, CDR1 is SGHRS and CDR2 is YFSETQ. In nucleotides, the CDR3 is TGCGCCAGCAGCTTGACGGGTCGCCGGAGCTCCTACAATGAGCAGTTCTTC. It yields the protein CASSLTGRRSSYNEQFF.

CDR3 region: CASSLGLEETQYF. Written as DNA, the CDR3 is TGTGCCAGCAGTTTAGGTCTAGAAGAGACCCAGTACTTC. The chain uses TRBV28 and TRBJ2-5; D gene uncertain. Germline loops: CDR1 MDHEN, CDR2 SYDVKM. The V end lost 2 bases, the J end lost 3 bases, and 7 bases lay between the germline ends. The CDR3 runs 13 residues.